One and the same sample provided the 18 T cell receptor beta chains below, sequenced in a study of response to subunit inactivated influenza vaccine. TCRdb analysed the RT-PCR reads with MiXCR anew, one entry per CDR3 protein. Of more than 550,000 distinct CDR3 sequences in the sample, 12% were seen once. The specimen was PBMCs from blood, collected on the day of vaccination. The source of these receptors is a man aged 50 to 59 who received an inactivated influenza vaccine.

The rearrangement uses TRBV20-1 and TRBJ2-7; TRBD1 is a possible D gene (6 bases). The germline gives CDR1 DFQATT, CDR2 SNEGSKA (reference sequence). This CDR3 is 15 amino acids long. Trimming left V 0 bases short and J 0 bases short, with 12 bases between. The CDR3 DNA follows: TGCAGTGCTAGAGATCTGCAGGGGAACTCCTACGAGCAGTACTTC. It is translated as CSARDLQGNSYEQYF.

There are a few counts of this clonotype. The rearrangement uses TRBV20-1 and TRBJ1-1, with unresolved D. V was shortened by 3 bases and J by 1 base, with 12 bases between the two germline ends. The CDR3 covers 14 residues. In germline, CDR1 is DFQATT, CDR2 SNEGSKA (reference sequence). For the CDR3, the DNA is TGCAGTGCTAGCAAAGGGCTTAAGAACACTGAAGCTTTCTTT. Translated, it gives CSASKGLKNTEAFF.

This clonotype was recorded at least ten times. J is TRBJ2-2 and V is TRBV11-2; 9 bases line up with TRBD2. Germline V gene lookup returns CDR1 SGHAT and CDR2 FQNNGV. V dropped 5 bases and J dropped 4; count of bases not matched to a gene: 5. CDR3 length: 15 residues. DNA for the CDR3: TGTGCCAGCAGCGGGCTAGCGGGGCCCACCGGGGAGCTGTTTTTT. Its protein is CASSGLAGPTGELFF.

The chain employs TRBV4-2 and TRBJ2-1, with no clear D. Between the trimmed V and J ends, which lost 4 bases and 4 bases, there was a span of 11 bases. This CDR3 is built from 14 residues. CDR1 is LGHNA, CDR2 YNFKEQ, per germline. The CDR3 DNA follows: TGTGCCAGCAGCCCCGGGCCCCTATACAATGAGCAGTTCTTC. Protein product: CASSPGPLYNEQFF.

The V and J genes are TRBV4-3 and TRBJ1-3; D unresolved. The CDR3 runs 14 residues. V was trimmed by 0 bases and J by 0 bases, leaving 3 bases between them. In germline, CDR1 is LGHNA, CDR2 YSLEER. The DNA of the CDR3 is TGCGCCAGCAGCCAAGAGTACTCTGGAAACACCATATATTTT. Translated: CASSQEYSGNTIYF.

The genes are TRBV5-1 and TRBJ2-5; 10 nucleotides align to TRBD1. The CDR3 loop spans 16 amino acids. The V and J ends lost 5 bases and 2 bases, in that order; junction bases with no gene match: 9. Germline CDR1 and CDR2: SGHRS and YFSETQ. Here the CDR3 DNA reads TGCGCCAGCAGAGTGGACAGGGGGGGGTGGCAAGAGACCCAGTACTTC. The encoded protein is CASRVDRGGWQETQYF.

This clonotype was detected only a few times. The rearrangement uses TRBV27 and TRBJ2-1; maybe TRBD2 (7 bases). Trimming removed 6 bases from V and 6 bases from J, with 15 bases in between. Germline V gene lookup returns CDR1 MNHEY and CDR2 SMNVEV (reference sequence). This CDR3 is built from 14 residues. CDR3 residues: CASSYRGGPNEQFF. CDR3 bases: TGTGCCAGCAGCTACCGCGGGGGCCCCAATGAGCAGTTCTTC.

This clonotype was detected many times. This rearrangement joins TRBV7-8 to TRBJ1-1, with TRBD1 matching 7 bases. The germline V gene has CDR1 SGHVS and CDR2 FQNEAQ. This CDR3 comprises 18 residues. Trimming removed 5 bases from V and 3 bases from J; junction bases left unmatched: 18. The CDR3 loop is CASSPHGGGAGLDTEAFF. In DNA form, the CDR3 reads TGTGCCAGCAGCCCTCATGGAGGGGGCGCAGGATTGGACACTGAAGCTTTCTTT.

The rearrangement uses TRBV12-3 or TRBV12-4 and TRBJ2-1, with D possibly TRBD2 on 5 matching bases. The CDR3 length is 14 residues. V was clipped by 5 bases and J by 3 bases, with 11 bases between them. The CDR3: CASSIQRSYNEQFF. Written as DNA, the CDR3 is TGTGCCAGCAGTATACAGCGGAGCTACAATGAGCAGTTCTTC.

The rearrangement joins TRBV3-1 to TRBJ2-5; 13 nucleotides align to TRBD2. CDR3 size: 17 residues. Germline V CDR1 and CDR2: LGHDT, YNNKEL (reference sequence). Trimming at V came to 6 bases and at J to 5 bases, leaving 12 bases not matched to a gene. CDR3 sequence (DNA): TGTGCCAGCAGTAGGGGACTAGCGGGGAATGAGGCGGAGACCCAGTACTTC. Translating it yields CASSRGLAGNEAETQYF.

This clonotype has at least ten counts. This sequence joins TRBV12-3 or TRBV12-4 and TRBJ2-2; TRBD1 agrees at 10 bases. The CDR3 has 18 amino acids. Trimming removed 6 bases from V and 5 bases from J; junction bases left unmatched: 15. The CDR3 nucleotides are TGTGCCAGCAGAGGCAGGGACAGGGGTATCGTTAGGACCGGGGAGCTGTTTTTT. Its translation: CASRGRDRGIVRTGELFF.

The rearrangement joins TRBV7-2 to TRBJ2-5; 7 bases fit TRBD1. Germline values: CDR1 SGHTA, CDR2 FQGNSA. J was trimmed by 5 bases and V by 1 base; bases with no gene match: 13. The CDR3 totals 17 residues. The CDR3 coding sequence is TGTGCCAGCAGCTTAGTTGGTACAGGGGCCCCGGGTGAGACCCAGTACTTC. This gives the protein CASSLVGTGAPGETQYF.

This clonotype was recorded at least ten times. The chain uses TRBV29-1 and TRBJ2-7; maybe TRBD1 (6 bases). In germline, CDR1 is SQVTM, CDR2 ANQGSEA. V gave up 0 bases and J gave up 7 bases, with 10 bases separating them. This CDR3 region has 12 residues. The CDR3 region has the DNA TGCAGCGTTGAAGAAGGGGGAGAGGAGCAGTACTTC. Protein: CSVEEGGEEQYF.

This clonotype was counted between two and nine times. The chain has TRBV6-6 and TRBJ1-1, with TRBD1 as a possible D gene (6 bases). V was shortened by 2 bases and J by 6 bases, with 10 bases between the two germline ends. Looked up from germline, CDR1 is MNHNY and CDR2 is SVGAGI (reference sequence). The CDR3 length is 13 residues. The CDR3, as DNA: TGTGCCAGCAGTTACCAGGGGCCCGCTGAAGCTTTCTTT. Its translation: CASSYQGPAEAFF.

At least ten counts were recorded for this clonotype. The chain couples TRBV7-3 to TRBJ2-1; D unclear. Trimming shortened V by 5 bases and J by 9 bases, and 8 bases separated the two germline ends. The CDR3 is made up of 11 amino acids. Per the germline V gene, CDR1 is SGHTA and CDR2 is FQGTGA. The CDR3 DNA sequence: TGTGCCAGCAGCCGCGGCGGTGAGCAGTTCTTC. Residues: CASSRGGEQFF.

The chain combines TRBV7-9 with TRBJ2-3; no reliable D call. V was clipped by 5 bases and J by 0 bases, with 12 bases between them. Germline values: CDR1 SEHNR, CDR2 FQNEAQ (reference sequence). CDR3 length equals 15 residues. DNA of the CDR3: TGTGCCAGCAGCGTAAGGGCCATTAGCACAGATACGCAGTATTTT. This translates into CASSVRAISTDTQYF.

This clonotype was counted ten times or more. The rearrangement links TRBV5-1 to TRBJ2-7; D is unresolved. Trimming took 2 bases from V and 5 from J, leaving 8 bases between them. The CDR3 has 12 amino acids. CDR1 and CDR2 from the germline V gene are SGHRS and YFSETQ. CDR3 loop: CASSFASHEQYF. CDR3 bases: TGCGCCAGCAGCTTCGCATCCCACGAGCAGTACTTC.

This clonotype appeared a few times. The chain is built from TRBV6-5 and TRBJ1-1, with D maybe TRBD1 (5 bases). The CDR3 contains 14 residues. V was pared by 0 bases and J by 9 bases, with 14 bases between. Germline CDR1 MNHEY, CDR2 SVGAGI. This chain's CDR3 is CASSYSTGPPQAFF. In nucleotides, the CDR3 is TGTGCCAGCAGTTACTCGACGGGACCTCCCCAAGCTTTCTTT.